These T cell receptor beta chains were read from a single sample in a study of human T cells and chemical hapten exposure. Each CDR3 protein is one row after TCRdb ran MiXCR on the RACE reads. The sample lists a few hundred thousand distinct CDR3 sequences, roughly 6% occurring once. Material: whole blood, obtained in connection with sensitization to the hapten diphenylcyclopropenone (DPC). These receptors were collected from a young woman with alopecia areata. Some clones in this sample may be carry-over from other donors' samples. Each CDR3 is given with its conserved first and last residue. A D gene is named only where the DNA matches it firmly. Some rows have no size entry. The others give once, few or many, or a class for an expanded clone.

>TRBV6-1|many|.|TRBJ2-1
CASSEVYGLSSYNEQFF
TGTGCCAGCAGTGAAGTCTACGGGTTGAGCTCCTACAATGAGCAGTTCTTC
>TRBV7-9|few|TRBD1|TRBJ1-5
CASSLTGAGDNQPQHF
TGTGCCAGCAGCCTGACAGGGGCGGGGGACAATCAGCCCCAGCATTTT
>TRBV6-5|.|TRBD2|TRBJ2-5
CASSGTSGGQETQYF
TGTGCCAGCAGTGGGACTAGCGGGGGCCAAGAGACCCAGTACTTC
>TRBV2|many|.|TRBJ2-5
CASRPGRPAETQYF
TGTGCCAGCAGGCCGGGACGACCGGCCGAGACCCAGTACTTC
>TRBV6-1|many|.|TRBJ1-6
CASRQDFRNSPLHF
TGTGCCAGCAGACAGGATTTTCGTAATTCACCCCTCCACTTT
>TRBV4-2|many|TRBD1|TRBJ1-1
CASSQEQGATEAFF
TGTGCCAGCAGCCAAGAACAGGGGGCCACTGAAGCTTTCTTT
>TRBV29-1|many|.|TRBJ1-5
CSVGDRREPQHF
TGCAGCGTTGGAGACAGGAGGGAGCCCCAGCATTTT
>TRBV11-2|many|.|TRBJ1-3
CASSLAQASGTIYF
TGTGCCAGCAGCTTAGCACAGGCGTCGGGCACCATATATTTT
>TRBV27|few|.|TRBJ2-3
CATSDTNTDTQYF
TGTGCCACCTCAGATACCAACACAGATACGCAGTATTTT
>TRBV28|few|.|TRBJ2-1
CASSSTRVDPGEQFF
TGTGCCAGCAGTTCGACGCGGGTTGACCCGGGTGAGCAGTTCTTC
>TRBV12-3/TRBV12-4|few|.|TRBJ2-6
CASSPRSSSGANVLTF
TGTGCCAGCAGTCCCCGCAGCAGCTCTGGGGCCAACGTCCTGACTTTC
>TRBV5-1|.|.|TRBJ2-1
CASSLEFSSYNEQFF
TGCGCCAGCAGCTTGGAATTCTCCTCCTACAATGAGCAGTTCTTC
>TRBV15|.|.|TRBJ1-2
CATSRDLSPGALGYTF
TGTGCCACCAGCAGAGATCTATCCCCGGGGGCGCTTGGCTACACCTTC
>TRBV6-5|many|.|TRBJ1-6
CASSYSPGGKDSPLHF
TGTGCCAGCAGTTACTCCCCCGGGGGGAAAGATTCACCCCTCCACTTT
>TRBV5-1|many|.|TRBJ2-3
CASSLAAWESTDTQYF
TGCGCCAGCAGCTTGGCGGCTTGGGAGAGCACAGATACGCAGTATTTT
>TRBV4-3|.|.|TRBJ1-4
CASSAHHRATNEKLFF
TGCGCCAGCAGCGCGCACCACAGAGCAACTAATGAAAAACTGTTTTTT
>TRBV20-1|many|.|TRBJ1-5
CSAPKLAEANQPQHF
TGCAGTGCTCCCAAGTTAGCGGAAGCCAATCAGCCCCAGCATTTT
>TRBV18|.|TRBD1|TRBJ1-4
CASSPLTGTATNEKLFF
TGTGCCAGCTCACCCCTGACAGGGACCGCAACTAATGAAAAACTGTTTTTT
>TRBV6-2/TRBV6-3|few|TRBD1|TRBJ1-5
CASSEYARTGGNQPQHF
TGTGCCAGCAGTGAATACGCCCGGACAGGGGGCAATCAGCCCCAGCATTTT
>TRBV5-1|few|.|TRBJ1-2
CASSLKKTRDPSNYGYTF
TGCGCCAGCAGCTTGAAAAAAACAAGGGACCCCTCTAACTATGGCTACACCTTC